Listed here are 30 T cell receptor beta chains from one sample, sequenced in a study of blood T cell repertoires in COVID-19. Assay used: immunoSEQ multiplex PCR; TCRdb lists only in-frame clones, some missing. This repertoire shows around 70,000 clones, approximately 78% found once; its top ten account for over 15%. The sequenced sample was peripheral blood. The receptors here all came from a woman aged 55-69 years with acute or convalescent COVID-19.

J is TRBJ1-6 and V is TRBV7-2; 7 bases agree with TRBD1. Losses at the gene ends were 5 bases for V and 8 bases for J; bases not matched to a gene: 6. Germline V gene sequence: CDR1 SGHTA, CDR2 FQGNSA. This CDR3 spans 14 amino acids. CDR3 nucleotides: TGTGCCAGCAGCCCGACAGGGATAGATTCACCCCTCCACTTT. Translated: CASSPTGIDSPLHF.

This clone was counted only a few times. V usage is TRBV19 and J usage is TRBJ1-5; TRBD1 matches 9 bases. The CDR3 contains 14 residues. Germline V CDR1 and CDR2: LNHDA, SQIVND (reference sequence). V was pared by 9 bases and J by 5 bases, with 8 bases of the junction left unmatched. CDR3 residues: CASRDREAHQPQHF. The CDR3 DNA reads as TGTGCCAGCAGGGACAGGGAGGCCCATCAGCCCCAGCATTTT.

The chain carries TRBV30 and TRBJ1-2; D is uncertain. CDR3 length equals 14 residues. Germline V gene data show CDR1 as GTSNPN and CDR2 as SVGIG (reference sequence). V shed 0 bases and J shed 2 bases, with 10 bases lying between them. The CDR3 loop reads CAWSVGSVNYGYTF. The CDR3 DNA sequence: TGTGCCTGGAGTGTAGGGAGCGTCAACTATGGCTACACCTTC.

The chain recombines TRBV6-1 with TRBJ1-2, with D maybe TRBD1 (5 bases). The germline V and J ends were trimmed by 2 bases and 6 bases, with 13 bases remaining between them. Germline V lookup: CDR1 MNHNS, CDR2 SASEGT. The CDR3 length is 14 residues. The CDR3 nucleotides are TGTGCCAGCAGTGAACGCGGCAGGGAAGATGGCTACACCTTC. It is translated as CASSERGREDGYTF.

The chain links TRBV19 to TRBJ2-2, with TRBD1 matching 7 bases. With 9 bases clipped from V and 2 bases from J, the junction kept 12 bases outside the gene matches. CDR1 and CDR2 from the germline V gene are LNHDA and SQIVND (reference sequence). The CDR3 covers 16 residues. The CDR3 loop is CASTNRDRTNTGELFF. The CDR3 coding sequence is TGTGCCAGCACCAATAGGGACAGAACCAACACCGGGGAGCTGTTTTTT.

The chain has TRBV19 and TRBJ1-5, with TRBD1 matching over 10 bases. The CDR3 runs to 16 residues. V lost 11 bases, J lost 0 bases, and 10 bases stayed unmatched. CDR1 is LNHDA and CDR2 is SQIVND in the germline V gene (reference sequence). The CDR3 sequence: CAARDRGSASNQPQHF. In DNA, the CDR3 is TGTGCCGCCCGGGACAGGGGCAGTGCTAGCAATCAGCCCCAGCATTTT.

The CDR3 DNA reads TGTGCCAGTAGTAAGGACAGGAACACCGGGGAGCTGTTTTTT. Translating it yields CASSKDRNTGELFF. The rearrangement uses TRBV19 and TRBJ2-2, with D possibly being TRBD1 (6 bases). In germline, CDR1 is LNHDA, CDR2 SQIVND (reference sequence). V lost 4 bases, J lost 1 base, and 7 bases lay in between. The CDR3 totals 14 residues.

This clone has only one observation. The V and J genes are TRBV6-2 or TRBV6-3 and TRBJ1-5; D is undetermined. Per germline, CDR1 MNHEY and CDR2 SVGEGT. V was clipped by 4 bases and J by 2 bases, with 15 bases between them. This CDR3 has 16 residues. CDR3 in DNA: TGTGCCAGCAGTTCTGCGGCAAGTCCCGGCAATCAGCCCCAGCATTTT. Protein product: CASSSAASPGNQPQHF.

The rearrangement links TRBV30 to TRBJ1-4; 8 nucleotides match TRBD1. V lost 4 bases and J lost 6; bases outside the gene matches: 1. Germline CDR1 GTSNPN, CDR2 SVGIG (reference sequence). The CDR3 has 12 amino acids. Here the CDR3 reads CAWTGGYEKLFF. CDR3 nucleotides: TGTGCCTGGACAGGGGGCTATGAAAAACTGTTTTTT.

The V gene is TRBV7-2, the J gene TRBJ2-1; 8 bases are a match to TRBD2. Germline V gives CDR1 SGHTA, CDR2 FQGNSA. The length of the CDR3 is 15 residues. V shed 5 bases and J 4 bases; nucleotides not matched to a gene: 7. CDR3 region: CASSITGGPYNEQFF. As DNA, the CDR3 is TGTGCCAGCAGCATAACGGGGGGGCCTTACAATGAGCAGTTCTTC.

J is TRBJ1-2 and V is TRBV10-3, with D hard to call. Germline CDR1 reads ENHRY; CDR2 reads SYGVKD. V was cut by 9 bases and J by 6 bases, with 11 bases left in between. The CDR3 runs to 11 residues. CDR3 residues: CAISTGDGYTF. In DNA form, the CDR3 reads TGTGCCATTTCTACGGGAGATGGCTACACCTTC.

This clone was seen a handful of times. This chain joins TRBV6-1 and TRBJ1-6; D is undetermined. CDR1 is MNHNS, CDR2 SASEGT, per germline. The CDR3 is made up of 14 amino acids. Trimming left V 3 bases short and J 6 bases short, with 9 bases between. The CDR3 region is CASSETLGNSPLHF. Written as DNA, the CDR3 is TGTGCCAGCAGTGAGACACTAGGTAATTCACCCCTCCACTTT.

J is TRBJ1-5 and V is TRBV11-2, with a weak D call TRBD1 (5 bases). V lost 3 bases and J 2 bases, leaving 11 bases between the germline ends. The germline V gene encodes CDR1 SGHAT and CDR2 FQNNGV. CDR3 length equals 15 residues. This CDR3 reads CASSLNGGGNQPQHF. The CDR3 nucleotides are TGTGCCAGCAGCTTGAACGGGGGAGGCAATCAGCCCCAGCATTTT.

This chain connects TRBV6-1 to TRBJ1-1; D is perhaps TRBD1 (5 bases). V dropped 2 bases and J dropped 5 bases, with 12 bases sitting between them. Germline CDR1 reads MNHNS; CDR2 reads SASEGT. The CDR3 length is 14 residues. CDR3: CASSEFFGGTEAFF. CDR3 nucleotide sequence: TGTGCCAGCAGTGAATTCTTCGGGGGGACTGAAGCTTTCTTT.

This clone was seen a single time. The CDR3 DNA sequence: TGTGCCAGCAGCCAATCGTACGAGCAGTACTTC. As protein: CASSQSYEQYF. The rearrangement joins TRBV14 to TRBJ2-7; D uncertain. Deletions cut 2 bases from V and 4 bases from J, with 3 bases between. The germline V gene has CDR1 SGHDN and CDR2 FVKESK. This CDR3 spans 11 amino acids.

The CDR3 nucleotides are TGTGCCATCAGTGACAGGGGCGATTCGACATCGGGCTACACCTTC. This sequence encodes CAISDRGDSTSGYTF. This rearrangement joins TRBV10-3 to TRBJ1-2; D is perhaps TRBD1 (6 bases). Germline V lookup: CDR1 ENHRY, CDR2 SYGVKD. CDR3 length: 15 amino acids. The V gene lost 3 bases and the J gene lost 8 bases, with 19 bases spanning the gap.

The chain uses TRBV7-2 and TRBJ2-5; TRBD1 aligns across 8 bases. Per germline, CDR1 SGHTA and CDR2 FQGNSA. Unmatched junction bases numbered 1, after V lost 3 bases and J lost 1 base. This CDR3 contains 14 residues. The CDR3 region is CASSFRGLQETQYF. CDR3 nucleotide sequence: TGTGCCAGCAGCTTCAGGGGGCTCCAAGAGACCCAGTACTTC.

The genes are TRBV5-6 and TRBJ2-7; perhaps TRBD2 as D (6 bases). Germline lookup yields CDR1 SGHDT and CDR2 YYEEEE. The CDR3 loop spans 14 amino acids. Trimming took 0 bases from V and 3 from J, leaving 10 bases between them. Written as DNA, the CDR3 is TGTGCCAGCAGCTTGGTTGGGGGGAGCTACGAGCAGTACGTC. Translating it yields CASSLVGGSYEQYV.

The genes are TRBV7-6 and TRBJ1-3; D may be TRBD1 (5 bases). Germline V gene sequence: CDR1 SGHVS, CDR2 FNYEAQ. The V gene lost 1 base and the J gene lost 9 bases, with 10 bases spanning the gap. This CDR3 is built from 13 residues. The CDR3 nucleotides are TGTGCCAGCAGCTTAGGGGAGGGGACCACCATATATTTT. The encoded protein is CASSLGEGTTIYF.

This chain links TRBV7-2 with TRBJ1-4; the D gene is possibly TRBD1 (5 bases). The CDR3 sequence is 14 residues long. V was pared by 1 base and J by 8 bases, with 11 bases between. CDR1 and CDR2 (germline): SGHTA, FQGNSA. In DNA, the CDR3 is TGTGCCAGCAGCTTAGGGTTACAGGTAGAAAAACTGTTTTTT. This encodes CASSLGLQVEKLFF.

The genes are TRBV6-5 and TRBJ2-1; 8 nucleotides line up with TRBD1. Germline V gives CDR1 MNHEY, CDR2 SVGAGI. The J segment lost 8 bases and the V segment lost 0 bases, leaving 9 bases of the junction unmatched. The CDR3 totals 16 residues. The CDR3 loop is CASSYSRVTGADEQFF. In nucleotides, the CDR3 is TGTGCCAGCAGTTACTCCAGAGTGACAGGGGCGGATGAGCAGTTCTTC.

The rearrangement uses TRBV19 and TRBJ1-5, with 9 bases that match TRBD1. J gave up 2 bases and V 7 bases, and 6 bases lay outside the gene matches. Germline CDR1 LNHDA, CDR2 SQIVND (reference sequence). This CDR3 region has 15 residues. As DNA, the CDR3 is TGTGCCAGTACCTTACAGGGGGCCGGCAATCAGCCCCAGCATTTT. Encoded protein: CASTLQGAGNQPQHF.

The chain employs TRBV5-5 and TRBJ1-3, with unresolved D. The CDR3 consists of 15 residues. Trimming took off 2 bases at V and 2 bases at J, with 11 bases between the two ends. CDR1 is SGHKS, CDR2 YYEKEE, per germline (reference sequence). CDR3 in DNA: TGTGCCAGCAGCTTCATCGGGGAGGCTGGAAACACCATATATTTT. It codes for CASSFIGEAGNTIYF.

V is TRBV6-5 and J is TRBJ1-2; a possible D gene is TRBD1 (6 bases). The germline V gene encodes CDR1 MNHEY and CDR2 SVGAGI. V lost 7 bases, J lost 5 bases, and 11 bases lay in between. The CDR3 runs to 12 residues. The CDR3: CASTTGIYGYTF. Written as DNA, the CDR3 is TGTGCCAGCACAACAGGGATTTATGGCTACACCTTC.

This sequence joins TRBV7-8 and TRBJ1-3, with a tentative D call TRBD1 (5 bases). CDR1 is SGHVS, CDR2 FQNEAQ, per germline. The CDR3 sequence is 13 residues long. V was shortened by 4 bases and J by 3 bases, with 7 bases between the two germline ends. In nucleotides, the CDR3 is TGTGCCAGCAGCTGGGGCAGTGGAAACACCATATATTTT. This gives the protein CASSWGSGNTIYF.

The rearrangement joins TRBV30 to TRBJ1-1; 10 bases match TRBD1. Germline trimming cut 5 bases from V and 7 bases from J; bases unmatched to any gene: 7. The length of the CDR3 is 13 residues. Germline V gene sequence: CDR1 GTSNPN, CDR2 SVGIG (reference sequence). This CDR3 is CAWFRGQGSEAFF. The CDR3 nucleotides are TGTGCCTGGTTCAGGGGACAGGGGAGTGAAGCTTTCTTT.

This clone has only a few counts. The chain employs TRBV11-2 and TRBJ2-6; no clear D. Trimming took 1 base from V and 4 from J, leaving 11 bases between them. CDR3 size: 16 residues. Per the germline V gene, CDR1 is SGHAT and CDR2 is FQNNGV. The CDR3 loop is CASSLGEVRGANVLTF. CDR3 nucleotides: TGTGCCAGCAGCTTAGGAGAGGTCCGGGGGGCCAACGTCCTGACTTTC.

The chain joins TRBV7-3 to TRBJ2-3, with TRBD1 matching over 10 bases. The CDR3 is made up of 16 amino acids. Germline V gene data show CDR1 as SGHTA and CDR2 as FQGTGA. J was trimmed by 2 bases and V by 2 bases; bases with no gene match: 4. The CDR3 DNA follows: TGTGCCAGCAGCTTACGACAGGGGGCGGTCACAGATACGCAGTATTTT. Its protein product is CASSLRQGAVTDTQYF. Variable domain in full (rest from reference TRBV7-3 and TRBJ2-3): GAGVSQTPSNKVTEKGKYVELRCDPISGHTALYWYRQSLGQGPEFLIYFQGTGAADDSGLPNDRFFAVRPEGSVSTLKIQRTERGDSAVYLCASSLRQGAVTDTQYFGPGTRLTVL.

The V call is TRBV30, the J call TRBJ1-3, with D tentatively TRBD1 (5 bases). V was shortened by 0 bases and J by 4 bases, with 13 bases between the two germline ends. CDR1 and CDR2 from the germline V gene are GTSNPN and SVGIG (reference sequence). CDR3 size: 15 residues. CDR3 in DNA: TGTGCCTGGAGTGTAGTTGGAGGGGTCGGAAACACCATATATTTT. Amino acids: CAWSVVGGVGNTIYF.

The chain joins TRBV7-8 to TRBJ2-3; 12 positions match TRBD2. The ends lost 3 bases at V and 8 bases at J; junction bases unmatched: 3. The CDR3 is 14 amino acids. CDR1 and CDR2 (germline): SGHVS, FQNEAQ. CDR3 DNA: TGTGCCAGCAGCTTGGCGACTAGCGGGGGTACGCAGTATTTT. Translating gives CASSLATSGGTQYF.